This T cell receptor (beta chain) was sequenced in a study of human T cells and chemical hapten exposure (dated by TCRdb to about 2021). In the study overall: For sensitization, 2% DPC in acetone was applied to a 2 cm by 2 cm area of upper inner arm skin. Throughout the approximately 22-week study period, patients were also given weekly therapeutic DPC doses on the scalp. Patch testing on the upper back used Finn chambers containing 0.01% DPC, with scoring done after 6 days according to International Contact Dermatitis Research Group standards. Most of the patients in the cohort were female, and the cohort covered alopecia areata with under or over 50% scalp involvement, alopecia totalis and alopecia universalis. Libraries were pooled for sequencing, and per-sample TCR yields varied mainly because of small differences in library volumes within the pool. The study tracked peripheral blood TCR repertoire changes in vivo during primary and secondary sensitization to the hapten diphenylcyclopropenone (DPC) in alopecia patients. Patient blood was sampled pre-sensitization (week 0) and at 2, 6 and about 24 weeks after DPC sensitization. About 27 alopecia patients gave blood for TCR sequencing at one to four time points (pre-sensitization, 2, 6 and 24 weeks).

CDR1 and CDR2, looked up from the germline V gene, are LGHNA and YSLEER. There are 17 amino acids in the CDR3, from cysteine to phenylalanine inclusive. Only CDR3 DNA is held: 51 bases, read in frame from base 1. Trimming at the junction amounts to 2 bases on V and 3 bases on J, and the germline ends lie 17 bases apart. Libraries were constructed by RACE. TCRdb lists the instrument as NextSeq 500. During library preparation, unique molecular identifiers were attached to individual cDNA molecules so that TCRs could be counted in a quantitative, reproducible way. For every blood RNA sample, sequencing covered both the TCR alpha and TCR beta chains. As for the original processing: Samples had a median of roughly 98,000 TCRs, with a range from roughly 23,224 to 750,000. V, J and CDR3 annotation of the TCR reads was carried out using the Decombinator software suite. For the PS versus PT1 abundance plots, all samples were subsampled to the same number of TCRs (28,000). TCRs were defined as expanded if absent before sensitization and observed at least eight times at the 2-week time point. TCRdb took the public reads, trimmed them with fastp at Q25, ran MiXCR for clone calling and kept in-frame beta chains. Identical CDR3 protein sequences are pooled into one entry, listed with their most common genes and DNA. For this entry, the V and J calls and clone size follow TCRdb and not the study's own pipeline. The sample table holds under 200,000 distinct CDR3 sequences, of which roughly 25% were seen once. Jointly, the top ten make up around 2.3% of the sample.

This clonotype has only a few counts. The target of this receptor is not known. One base away there is no much larger clone; base qualities are not given. Here is what the overall study found, with its caveats: All patients had alopecia, a presumed autoimmune disease, so their immune response might differ from that of healthy individuals. Expanded TCRs formed significantly more large CDR3 similarity clusters than pre-sensitization or healthy control sets, consistent with antigen-driven responses. Repeated subsampling changed both the strength of the expansion versus patch-test correlation and the threshold at which the correlation became significant. Patch test score was positively correlated with the number of PT1 expanded TCRs, with significance at thresholds 8, 16 and 32 but not at 4. DPC sensitization did not change how many TCRs were above 1 in 1000 frequency, and no evidence was found of alterations in global repertoire structure.

This sample's time point label indicates: patch test 3, about 24 weeks after DPC sensitization. The sample's treatment or condition, from its label and the paper: therapeutic diphenylcyclopropenone sensitization with weekly scalp DPC. Blood at each patch-test visit was drawn before the patch test was applied. Eligible patients were aged 18 to 70, diagnosed with alopecia, deemed suitable for DPC therapy, and excluded if pregnant. Total RNA was isolated from unfractionated whole blood collected in Tempus Blood RNA tubes. The receptor was isolated from a woman aged 18-29 years with alopecia areata. Some clones in this sample may be carry-over from other donors' samples. Sequencing was performed on whole blood, taken in connection with sensitization to the hapten diphenylcyclopropenone (DPC). The chain is assembled from TRBV4-3 and TRBJ2-1; TRBD2 is a possible D gene, resting on 5 matching bases. The CDR3 region: CASSQTPFGKLYNEQFF. The DNA sequence follows: TGCGCCAGCAGCCAAACTCCTTTCGGGAAACTCTACAATGAGCAGTTCTTC.